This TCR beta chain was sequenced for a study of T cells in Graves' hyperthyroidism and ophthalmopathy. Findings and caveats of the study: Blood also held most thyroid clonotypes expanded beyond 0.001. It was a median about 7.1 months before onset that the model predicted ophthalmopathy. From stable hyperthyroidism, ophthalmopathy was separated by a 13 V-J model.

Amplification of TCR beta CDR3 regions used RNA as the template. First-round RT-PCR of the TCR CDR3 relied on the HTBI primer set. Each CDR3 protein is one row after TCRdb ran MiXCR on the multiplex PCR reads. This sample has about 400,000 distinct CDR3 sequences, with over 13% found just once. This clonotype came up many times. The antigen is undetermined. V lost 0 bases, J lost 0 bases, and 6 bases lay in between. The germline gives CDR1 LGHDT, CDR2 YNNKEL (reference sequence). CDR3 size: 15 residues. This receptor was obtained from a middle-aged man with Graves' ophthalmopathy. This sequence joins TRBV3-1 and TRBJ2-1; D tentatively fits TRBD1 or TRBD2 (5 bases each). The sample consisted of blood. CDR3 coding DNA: TGTGCCAGCAGCCAAGACGGGACCTCCTACAATGAGCAGTTCTTC. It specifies CASSQDGTSYNEQFF.